A single sample gave rise to the 21 T cell receptor beta chains below, sequenced in a study of Ad26.COV2.S vaccination and SARS-CoV-2 variants. The sample's treatment: around 19 received Ad26.COV2.S at low or high dose, single or two shots; 5 received placebo; per-sample allocation not given. Sampling occurred on day 63 after the first vaccine or placebo injection. The method was immunoSEQ multiplex PCR; TCRdb's version includes in-frame clones alone and lacks a portion of them. The sample lists 350,000 to 500,000 clones; nearly 90% were seen once. This specimen consisted of peripheral blood, obtained in a trial of Ad26.COV2.S vaccine versus placebo. Every receptor here comes from a person between 18 and 65 years old who received the Ad26.COV2.S COVID-19 vaccine or a placebo.

This clone appeared a single time. The V gene is TRBV5-1, the J gene TRBJ2-2; 9 bases align to TRBD1. The CDR3 spans 15 residues. Per germline, CDR1 SGHRS and CDR2 YFSETQ. The V and J ends lost 2 bases and 6 bases, in that order; junction bases with no gene match: 5. The CDR3 nucleotides are TGCGCCAGCAGCTTCCCGGGACAGGGAGCCGGGGAGCTGTTTTTT. Translation gives CASSFPGQGAGELFF.

V gene TRBV14 combines with J gene TRBJ1-2, with a possible D match to TRBD1 (5 bases). Germline CDR1 is SGHDN and CDR2 is FVKESK. This CDR3 region has 16 residues. The ends were cut back, 3 bases at V and 2 bases at J, with 16 bases in the middle. DNA for the CDR3: TGTGCCAGCAGCCATTTAATCGGGACTGACAACTATGGCTACACCTTC. Translated: CASSHLIGTDNYGYTF.

V usage is TRBV28 and J usage is TRBJ1-4; tentatively, D is TRBD1 (6 bases). CDR1 and CDR2 from the germline V gene are MDHEN and SYDVKM. V was shortened by 2 bases and J by 5 bases, with 12 bases between the two germline ends. The CDR3 spans 15 residues. This chain's CDR3 is CASSLGGSLNEKLFF. CDR3 coding DNA: TGTGCCAGCAGTTTAGGGGGCAGTCTAAATGAAAAACTGTTTTTT.

V usage is TRBV7-9 and J usage is TRBJ1-1, with a possible D match to TRBD1 (5 bases). V gave up 4 bases and J gave up 8 bases, with 11 bases separating them. This CDR3 comprises 12 residues. In germline, CDR1 is SEHNR, CDR2 FQNEAQ (reference sequence). The CDR3 coding sequence is TGTGCCAGCAGCTCGGGAGGGACGGAAGCTTTCTTT. Translated, it gives CASSSGGTEAFF.

V is TRBV7-2 and J is TRBJ1-2, with D perhaps TRBD1 (6 bases). The germline V and J ends were trimmed by 8 bases and 8 bases, with 24 bases remaining between them. The germline V gene encodes CDR1 SGHTA and CDR2 FQGNSA. The CDR3 sequence is 15 residues long. CDR3 in DNA: TGTGCCAGCGGAGTCGGAACAGGGACACTAGGGGGCTACACCTTC. This sequence encodes CASGVGTGTLGGYTF.

The chain has TRBV5-6 and TRBJ1-1, with D perhaps matching TRBD1 (5 bases). The CDR3 is 14 residues long. V was shortened by 6 bases and J by 5 bases, with 17 bases between the two germline ends. CDR1 and CDR2 (germline): SGHDT, YYEEEE. CDR3 nucleotide sequence: TGTGCCAGCATACCGTCGCAGGGAGGGACTGAAGCTTTCTTT. Its translation is CASIPSQGGTEAFF.

Comments on this clone: This sample also contains other DNA sequences that code for the same CDR3. The chain has TRBV5-6 and TRBJ1-2, with D uncertain. Germline CDR1 reads SGHDT; CDR2 reads YYEEEE. Trimming took 1 base from V and 3 from J, leaving 4 bases between them. CDR3 length: 12 residues. CDR3 coding DNA: TGTGCCAGCAGCTTGCGAGACTATGGCTACACCTTC. It translates to CASSLRDYGYTF.

The V call is TRBV12-2, the J call TRBJ1-6; TRBD1 is the table's D call and was not checked against the DNA. TRBV12-2 is deemed a pseudogene. The CDR3 has 17 residues. The CDR3 DNA sequence: TGTGCAAGTCGCTTAGTATGCGGGGCCCAGGGGGGTTCACCCCTCCACTTT. This sequence encodes CASRLVCGAQGGSPLHF.

The chain recombines TRBV12-1 with TRBJ2-2. TRBV12-1 is noted as a pseudogene. CDR3 length: 15 amino acids. This chain's CDR3 is CASSTPLDGTGELFF. CDR3 bases: TGTGCCAGCAGCACCCCCCTTGACGGTACCGGGGAGCTGTTTTTT.

This clone appeared a single time. The chain joins TRBV19 to TRBJ1-6, with D perhaps matching TRBD1 (5 bases). The CDR3 loop spans 15 amino acids. Germline V CDR1 and CDR2: LNHDA, SQIVND (reference sequence). With 3 bases removed from V and 7 bases from J, the gap between germline ends came to 13 bases. The CDR3 here is CASSISQGRNSPLHF. The CDR3 region has the DNA TGTGCCAGTAGTATTAGCCAGGGAAGGAATTCACCCCTCCACTTT.

The chain recombines TRBV19 with TRBJ2-5; TRBD1 matches at 9 bases. CDR3 length equals 20 residues. Germline V gives CDR1 LNHDA, CDR2 SQIVND (reference sequence). V shed 2 bases, J shed 4 bases, and the junction held 20 bases outside the gene matches. Written as DNA, the CDR3 is TGTGCCAGTAGTATAATCGGAGTGGGGTCGGGGACAGGGATAAGAGAGACCCAGTACTTC. Protein sequence: CASSIIGVGSGTGIRETQYF.

Only one count was recorded for this clone. The chain recombines TRBV2 with TRBJ2-7; TRBD1 or TRBD2 may be the D gene (6 bases each). CDR1 is SNHLY, CDR2 FYNNEI, per germline. This CDR3 comprises 14 residues. Trimming cost V 9 bases and J 5 bases, with 20 bases left between them. DNA for the CDR3: TGTGCCAGTGGGGGGCAGGGTTTAGGTAACGAGCAGTACTTC. It codes for CASGGQGLGNEQYF.

The table lists this clone with a few counts. The chain carries TRBV19 and TRBJ2-3; TRBD1 matches 7 bases. Losses at the gene ends were 3 bases for V and 2 bases for J; bases not matched to a gene: 5. The CDR3 loop spans 15 amino acids. CDR1 and CDR2 (germline): LNHDA, SQIVND (reference sequence). The CDR3 region is CASSINRGSTDTQYF. The CDR3 DNA reads TGTGCCAGTAGTATCAACAGGGGTTCCACAGATACGCAGTATTTT.

This chain connects TRBV28 to TRBJ1-2, with D unresolved. The CDR3 loop spans 12 amino acids. V lost 4 bases to trimming and J lost 5 bases, with 8 bases between them. Germline V CDR1 and CDR2: MDHEN, SYDVKM. CDR3 protein: CASSSLLYGYTF. The CDR3 DNA follows: TGTGCCAGCAGTTCCCTCTTGTATGGCTACACCTTC.

V and J are TRBV5-1 and TRBJ2-5; D may be TRBD1 (5 bases). The CDR3 consists of 13 residues. Between the trimmed V and J ends, which lost 3 bases and 0 bases, there was a span of 6 bases. Germline CDR1 SGHRS, CDR2 YFSETQ. CDR3 loop: CASSYRYQETQYF. The CDR3 coding sequence is TGCGCCAGCAGCTACAGGTACCAAGAGACCCAGTACTTC.

The chain links TRBV30 to TRBJ1-1; TRBD1 aligns across 8 bases. CDR1 GTSNPN and CDR2 SVGIG come from the germline V gene (reference sequence). The J segment lost 6 bases and the V segment lost 7 bases, leaving 7 bases of the junction unmatched. CDR3 length: 12 residues. The CDR3 DNA is TGTGCCTCGGGCGAGGACAGGGCTGAAGCTTTCTTT. It encodes CASGEDRAEAFF.

This rearrangement joins TRBV2 to TRBJ2-1; 11 bases agree with TRBD1. The CDR3 extends over 14 amino acids. Trimming at V came to 7 bases and at J to 8 bases, leaving 7 bases not matched to a gene. Germline loops: CDR1 SNHLY, CDR2 FYNNEI. Written as DNA, the CDR3 is TGTGCCAGCAACAAGGACAGGGGGCAGGATGAGCAGTTCTTC. This encodes CASNKDRGQDEQFF.

This chain joins TRBV5-1 and TRBJ2-5; weak D call: TRBD1 (5 bases). Per the germline V gene, CDR1 is SGHRS and CDR2 is YFSETQ. This CDR3 has 13 residues. Trimming stripped 3 bases from V and 4 bases from J, with 10 bases between. CDR3 protein: CASSWGRGETQYF. DNA for the CDR3: TGCGCCAGCAGCTGGGGTAGGGGAGAGACCCAGTACTTC.

The chain has TRBV7-9 and TRBJ2-5; D perhaps matches TRBD1 (6 bases). The CDR3 covers 15 residues. Between the trimmed V and J ends, which lost 3 bases and 5 bases, there was a span of 16 bases. Germline V gene lookup returns CDR1 SEHNR and CDR2 FQNEAQ (reference sequence). CDR3 sequence (DNA): TGTGCCAGCAGCTTGGTTGGCAGGGGCAGGGAGACCCAGTACTTC. Protein product: CASSLVGRGRETQYF.

This chain connects TRBV29-1 to TRBJ2-3; D ambiguous. The V gene's germline CDR1 is SQVTM and CDR2 ANQGSEA. CDR3 length: 12 residues. V was pared by 5 bases and J by 3 bases, with 9 bases between. CDR3 amino acids: CSVSVPTDTQYF. The CDR3 DNA is TGCAGCGTTAGCGTACCAACAGATACGCAGTATTTT.

This chain connects TRBV5-1 to TRBJ2-1; 9 positions agree with TRBD2. In germline, CDR1 is SGHRS, CDR2 YFSETQ. J gave up 1 base and V 2 bases, and 4 bases lay outside the gene matches. The CDR3 is 16 amino acids. The DNA of the CDR3 is TGCGCCAGCAGCTTTCTAGCGGGATCTTCCTACAATGAGCAGTTCTTC. It yields the protein CASSFLAGSSYNEQFF.